Sequencing of this TCR beta chain was carried out in a study of response to subunit inactivated influenza vaccine. Trimming took off 8 bases at V and 1 base at J, with 12 bases between the two ends. The V gene's germline CDR1 is LGHDT and CDR2 YNNKEL (reference sequence). This CDR3 has 13 residues. One entry per CDR3 protein, called by TCRdb with MiXCR from the RT-PCR reads. The sample includes fewer than 550,000 distinct CDR3 sequences, roughly 23% seen only once; the top ten take approximately 2%. As to this clonotype: As yet, its antigen is unknown.

Study outcomes and limitations: The authors proposed limited new T cell recruitment per seasonal influenza vaccination.

The source is a man aged 45 to 65 who received an inactivated influenza vaccine. The specimen was CD4+ T cells sorted from PBMCs, collected 5 days after vaccination. V is TRBV3-1 and J is TRBJ2-7; D may match TRBD1 or TRBD2 (5 bases each). CDR3 DNA: TGTGCCAGCGCTCCGGGACCTTCCTACGAGCAGTACTTC. Translated, it gives CASAPGPSYEQYF.